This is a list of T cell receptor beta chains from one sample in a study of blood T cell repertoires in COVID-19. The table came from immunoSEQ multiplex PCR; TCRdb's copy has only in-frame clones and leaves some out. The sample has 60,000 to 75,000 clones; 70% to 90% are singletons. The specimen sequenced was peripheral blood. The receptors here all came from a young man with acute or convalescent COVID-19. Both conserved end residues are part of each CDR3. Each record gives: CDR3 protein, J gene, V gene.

cdr3_aa: CASRFDSMTDTQYF; j_call: TRBJ2-3; v_call: TRBV5-4
cdr3_aa: CASSTRGPQETQYF; j_call: TRBJ2-5; v_call: TRBV27
cdr3_aa: CAWSVAGNSEAFF; j_call: TRBJ1-1; v_call: TRBV30
cdr3_aa: CASSPPGTGANVLTF; j_call: TRBJ2-6; v_call: TRBV27
cdr3_aa: CASSLVTGGNEKLFF; j_call: TRBJ1-4; v_call: TRBV7-8
cdr3_aa: CAWSVGGQGGEKLFF; j_call: TRBJ1-4; v_call: TRBV30
cdr3_aa: CASSESETNEKLFF; j_call: TRBJ1-4; v_call: TRBV6-1
cdr3_aa: CASSRLGGNTEAFF; j_call: TRBJ1-1; v_call: TRBV25-1
cdr3_aa: CASARRQLSNTEAFF; j_call: TRBJ1-1; v_call: TRBV2
cdr3_aa: CASSEPTLDRKNIQYF; j_call: TRBJ2-4; v_call: TRBV10-1
cdr3_aa: CASSLLTSENTGELFF; j_call: TRBJ2-2; v_call: TRBV5-1
cdr3_aa: CASSPFSGGSYNEQFF; j_call: TRBJ2-1; v_call: TRBV3-1/TRBV3-2
cdr3_aa: CASSPGASGSRYF; j_call: TRBJ2-7; v_call: TRBV12-3/TRBV12-4
cdr3_aa: CASRGDSMNTEAFF; j_call: TRBJ1-1; v_call: TRBV7-9
cdr3_aa: CASSYQRDTDTQYF; j_call: TRBJ2-3; v_call: TRBV6-5
cdr3_aa: CASSSGVSVLNTEAFF; j_call: TRBJ1-1; v_call: TRBV7-9
cdr3_aa: CASAFPGDPYNEQFF; j_call: TRBJ2-1; v_call: TRBV27
cdr3_aa: CASSSREDNEQFF; j_call: TRBJ2-1; v_call: TRBV7-7
cdr3_aa: CASSDRQGVQPQHF; j_call: TRBJ1-5; v_call: TRBV2
cdr3_aa: CATSDAAEGEETQYF; j_call: TRBJ2-5; v_call: TRBV24-1
cdr3_aa: CASSFSGQGQETQYF; j_call: TRBJ2-5; v_call: TRBV7-7
cdr3_aa: CASSWGTGNNSPLHF; j_call: TRBJ1-6; v_call: TRBV6-5
cdr3_aa: CASSLVGRVSYGYTF; j_call: TRBJ1-2; v_call: TRBV5-4
cdr3_aa: CASSPGGETPYGYTF; j_call: TRBJ1-2; v_call: TRBV9
cdr3_aa: CASSQEAGFWSSYNEQFF; j_call: TRBJ2-1; v_call: TRBV4-1
cdr3_aa: CASSYGGRGGETQYF; j_call: TRBJ2-5; v_call: TRBV6-5
cdr3_aa: CASSIDGQGLYGYTF; j_call: TRBJ1-2; v_call: TRBV19
cdr3_aa: CASSQDRGTEAFF; j_call: TRBJ1-1; v_call: TRBV3-1/TRBV3-2
cdr3_aa: CASSQLFKREQYF; j_call: TRBJ2-7; v_call: TRBV4-1
cdr3_aa: CSARVPNEAFF; j_call: TRBJ1-1; v_call: TRBV20-1
cdr3_aa: CASSQHLQGRDSYNSPLHF; j_call: TRBJ1-6; v_call: TRBV4-2
cdr3_aa: CASTIAATGELFF; j_call: TRBJ2-2; v_call: TRBV6-6
cdr3_aa: CASHSSGGAAGELFF; j_call: TRBJ2-2; v_call: TRBV4-2
cdr3_aa: CASTEFGEQFF; j_call: TRBJ2-1; v_call: TRBV5-4
cdr3_aa: CASSVGVGGPQNIQYF; j_call: TRBJ2-4; v_call: TRBV9
cdr3_aa: CASSPQALVNTEAFF; j_call: TRBJ1-1; v_call: TRBV18
cdr3_aa: CSVGTAQETQYF; j_call: TRBJ2-5; v_call: TRBV29-1
cdr3_aa: CASSQGRGQPQHF; j_call: TRBJ1-5; v_call: TRBV6-4
cdr3_aa: CAISVDSEIPGELFF; j_call: TRBJ2-2; v_call: TRBV10-3
cdr3_aa: CASSALDNSNQPQHF; j_call: TRBJ1-5; v_call: TRBV9
cdr3_aa: CASSQDRTGGYEQYF; j_call: TRBJ2-7; v_call: TRBV3-1/TRBV3-2
cdr3_aa: CSVKNFYGYTF; j_call: TRBJ1-2; v_call: TRBV29-1
cdr3_aa: CAWSRTASGNTIYF; j_call: TRBJ1-3; v_call: TRBV30
cdr3_aa: CASSLVEYTIYF; j_call: TRBJ1-3; v_call: TRBV7-9
cdr3_aa: CAWNTNTEAFF; j_call: TRBJ1-1; v_call: TRBV30